This T cell receptor (beta chain) was recorded in a study of shared clonotypes between healthy human individuals. Generated by immunoSEQ multiplex PCR, the TCRdb table keeps only in-frame clones and is missing some. The repertoire holds approximately 480,000 clones, with roughly 79% as singletons. The CDR3 extends over 14 amino acids. Losses at the gene ends were 5 bases for V and 4 bases for J; bases not matched to a gene: 7. Per the germline V gene, CDR1 is SEHNR and CDR2 is FQNEAQ (reference sequence). V and J are TRBV7-9 and TRBJ1-1; 7 nucleotides align to TRBD1. Specimen: PBMCs. The source of this sequence is a woman aged 40 to 49 in good health. Some clones in this sample may be carry-over from other donors' samples. As DNA, the CDR3 is TGTGCCAGCAGCATACAGGGGTCGGGCACTGAAGCTTTCTTT. Translating gives CASSIQGSGTEAFF.